These 21 T cell receptor beta chains share one sample of origin, sequenced in a study of regulatory T cells in long-lasting Graves disease. Both iRepertoire HTBI primers and Arm-PCR of CDR3 regions were used to build the TCR beta libraries. TCRdb passed the multiplex PCR reads through MiXCR, listing each CDR3 protein once. The sample shows roughly 320,000 distinct CDR3 sequences, over 15% of them seen only once. The sample's time point: newly diagnosed GD, antithyroid drugs for less than 3 months. Isolated PBMC RNA provided the starting material for the TCR library. This sample also belongs to another study, concerning T cells in Graves' hyperthyroidism and ophthalmopathy.

This sample comprised peripheral blood mononuclear cells (PBMCs), obtained at new diagnosis, from a patient treated with antithyroid drugs. All receptors derive from a middle-aged man with Graves disease.

Points on this clonotype: Sequence at one end of the junction differs from germline and may be a read error. The V gene is TRBV5-5, the J gene TRBJ1-5, with TRBD1 matching over 8 bases. The CDR3 totals 15 residues. Germline CDR1 SGHKS, CDR2 YYEKEE (reference sequence). The DNA of the CDR3 is TGCGCCAGCCGGCAGGGGGCTAATAGCAATCAGCCCCAGCATTTT. Translated: CASRQGANSNQPQHF.

In this sample, this clonotype turned up many times. CDR3 amino acids: CASSYSHRVGQPQHF. For the CDR3, the DNA is TGTGCCAGCAGTTACTCGCACAGGGTTGGTCAGCCCCAGCATTTT. The genes are TRBV6-6 and TRBJ1-5; D might be TRBD1 (6 bases). Germline assignment: CDR1 MNHNY and CDR2 SVGAGI (reference sequence). The CDR3 consists of 15 residues. V shed 0 bases and J shed 6 bases, with 12 bases lying between them.

This clonotype was seen ten or more times. The chain links TRBV11-2 to TRBJ2-7, with D hard to call. CDR3 length: 11 residues. V was shortened by 4 bases and J by 8 bases, with 9 bases between the two germline ends. In germline, CDR1 is SGHAT, CDR2 FQNNGV. In DNA form, the CDR3 reads TGTGCCAGCAGCTCTGGATCCCAGCAGTACTTC. Translation: CASSSGSQQYF. Based on the CDR3 plus reference TRBV11-2 and TRBJ2-7, the full variable domain is EAGVAQSPRYKIIEKRQSVAFWCNPISGHATLYWYQQILGQGPKLLIQFQNNGVVDDSQLPKDRFSAERLKGVDSTLKIQPAKLEDSAVYLCASSSGSQQYFGPGTRLTVT.

This chain joins TRBV28 and TRBJ1-2; 7 bases are shared with TRBD1. The CDR3 spans 15 residues. The germline CDR1 and CDR2 sequences are MDHEN and SYDVKM. The V gene end was trimmed by 6 bases and the J gene end by 5 bases; junction bases not matched to a gene: 12. Here the CDR3 reads CASSPADRVQYGYTF. The CDR3 DNA follows: TGTGCCAGCAGCCCCGCTGACAGGGTTCAATATGGCTACACCTTC.

V usage is TRBV6-1 and J usage is TRBJ2-5; no clear D gene. Germline loops: CDR1 MNHNS, CDR2 SASEGT. Deletions cut 6 bases from V and 4 bases from J, with 15 bases between. The CDR3 runs 14 residues. CDR3 loop: CASSPFPLRETQYF. CDR3 in DNA: TGTGCCAGCAGCCCGTTTCCGTTGAGAGAGACCCAGTACTTC.

The genes are TRBV20-1 and TRBJ1-1; a weak D match, TRBD1 (6 bases). Germline assignment: CDR1 DFQATT and CDR2 SNEGSKA (reference sequence). The CDR3 has 13 residues. The CDR3 DNA sequence: TGCAGCCTTGTCGAAGGTCAGGGGACTGAAGCTTTCTTT. This codes for CSLVEGQGTEAFF.

This clonotype was detected a few times. The V and J genes are TRBV4-1 and TRBJ2-1; 7 positions agree with TRBD1. CDR1 and CDR2 from the germline V gene are MGHRA and YSYEKL. The CDR3 extends over 15 amino acids. J gave up 8 bases and V 6 bases, and 13 bases lay outside the gene matches. The CDR3 region has the DNA TGCGCCAGCAGGGATACGAAGGGGGCCATCGATGAGCAGTTCTTC. Translated, it gives CASRDTKGAIDEQFF.

This clonotype was seen more than once but under ten times. The J gene is TRBJ2-2, the V gene TRBV11-3; no clear D gene. Germline CDR1 SGHNT, CDR2 YENEEA. The CDR3 totals 15 residues. Deletions cut 3 bases from V and 0 bases from J, with 8 bases between. CDR3 nucleotide sequence: TGTGCCAGCAGCTTGTTTCGGTCGAACACCGGGGAGCTGTTTTTT. Amino acid sequence: CASSLFRSNTGELFF.

This clonotype was detected many times. The V call is TRBV30, the J call TRBJ2-3; D unclear. The ends were cut back, 2 bases at V and 7 bases at J, with 13 bases in the middle. The length of the CDR3 is 13 residues. Germline CDR1 reads GTSNPN; CDR2 reads SVGIG (reference sequence). The CDR3 DNA reads TGTGCCTGGAGTCCCACAGTGGATAATACGCAGTATTTT. Amino acids: CAWSPTVDNTQYF.

This clonotype was found many times. The V gene is TRBV28, the J gene TRBJ2-3; no clear D gene. The V gene's germline CDR1 is MDHEN and CDR2 SYDVKM. Trimming pared 3 bases from V and 1 base from J, leaving 11 bases between. The CDR3 runs to 15 residues. CDR3 loop: CASSFIAPGTDTQYF. The CDR3 coding sequence is TGTGCCAGCAGTTTTATTGCGCCGGGCACAGATACGCAGTATTTT.

This clonotype was seen ten or more times. V usage is TRBV12-3 or TRBV12-4 and J usage is TRBJ1-1; D might be TRBD1 (6 bases). This CDR3 contains 13 residues. The ends were cut back, 3 bases at V and 8 bases at J, with 13 bases in the middle. The CDR3 DNA sequence: TGTGCCAGCAGTTTCCATCAGGGACAAGAAGCTTTCTTT. Protein: CASSFHQGQEAFF.

This clonotype came up many times. The chain carries TRBV12-3 or TRBV12-4 and TRBJ2-3; D remains unclear. The CDR3 has 14 amino acids. Trimming pared 8 bases from V and 0 bases from J, leaving 12 bases between. The CDR3 reads CASGESSSTDTQYF. The CDR3 DNA reads as TGTGCCAGCGGAGAATCCTCTAGCACAGATACGCAGTATTTT.

J is TRBJ2-1 and V is TRBV4-3, with a possible D match to TRBD2 (5 bases). Germline values: CDR1 LGHNA, CDR2 YSLEER. This CDR3 is 12 amino acids long. V dropped 4 bases and J dropped 15 bases, with 16 bases sitting between them. CDR3 coding DNA: TGCGCCAGCAGCCCTATCTCTTTGGGGAGGTTCTTC. Protein: CASSPISLGRFF.

This clonotype was picked up many times. The chain carries TRBV28 and TRBJ1-5, with D uncertain. Germline lookup yields CDR1 MDHEN and CDR2 SYDVKM. The CDR3 is 13 amino acids. V lost 7 bases, J lost 7 bases, and 14 bases lay in between. The CDR3, as DNA: TGTGCCAGCACATGGAGGGCGGGCCAGCCCCAGCATTTT. Encoded protein: CASTWRAGQPQHF. Variable domain in full (rest from reference TRBV28 and TRBJ1-5): DVKVTQSSRYLVKRTGEKVFLECVQDMDHENMFWYRQDPGLGLRLIYFSYDVKMKEKGDIPEGYSVSREKKERFSLILESASTNQTSMYLCASTWRAGQPQHFGDGTRLSIL.

This clonotype was seen more than once but under ten times. The V call is TRBV7-2, the J call TRBJ2-3; 10 bases agree with TRBD1. Germline CDR1 reads SGHTA; CDR2 reads FQGNSA. The CDR3 covers 15 residues. Losses at the gene ends were 4 bases for V and 5 bases for J; bases not matched to a gene: 6. CDR3 residues: CASSSGTGVGDTQYF. DNA for the CDR3: TGTGCCAGCAGCTCCGGGACAGGGGTGGGAGATACGCAGTATTTT.

The J gene is TRBJ1-4, the V gene TRBV2, with 7 bases fitting TRBD1. The CDR3 length is 12 residues. Germline CDR1 reads SNHLY; CDR2 reads FYNNEI. Trimming removed 7 bases from V and 10 bases from J; junction bases left unmatched: 6. The DNA for the CDR3 is TGTGCCAGCACAACAAGACAGGGAAAACTGTTTTTT. Translated, it gives CASTTRQGKLFF. The variable domain in full, with the rest retrieved from reference TRBV2 and TRBJ1-4, is EPEVTQTPSHQVTQMGQEVILRCVPISNHLYFYWYRQILGQKVEFLVSFYNNEISEKSEIFDDQFSVERPDGSNFTLKIRSTKLEDSAMYFCASTTRQGKLFFGSGTQLSVL.

This clonotype was seen at least ten times. This sequence joins TRBV29-1 and TRBJ2-7; a weak D match, TRBD1 (5 bases). Germline V CDR1 and CDR2: SQVTM, ANQGSEA. The V gene lost 4 bases and the J gene lost 6 bases, with 16 bases spanning the gap. The CDR3 runs 13 residues. The CDR3 is CSVGAASGSEQYF. The CDR3 nucleotides are TGCAGCGTTGGGGCGGCCTCAGGGTCCGAGCAGTACTTC.

Details on this clonotype: Possible read error: a much larger clone is one base away. The gene calls are TRBV12-3 or TRBV12-4 and TRBJ2-1; the D gene is possibly TRBD1 (5 bases). The J call may be faulty, since TRBJ2-3 better matches the DNA end. This CDR3 is 11 amino acids long. The CDR3 DNA reads as TGTGCCAGCAGATTCACAGGTACGCAGTATTTT. Protein sequence: CASRFTGTQYF.

This clonotype was observed a few times. The chain recombines TRBV29-1 with TRBJ2-3, with 10 bases identical to TRBD2. Losses at the gene ends were 6 bases for V and 3 bases for J; bases not matched to a gene: 9. This CDR3 is built from 15 residues. Germline CDR1 and CDR2: SQVTM and ANQGSEA. CDR3 sequence: CSVGASGGATDTQYF. CDR3 nucleotide sequence: TGCAGCGTAGGCGCAAGCGGGGGGGCGACAGATACGCAGTATTTT.

This clonotype was found many times. V usage is TRBV5-8 and J usage is TRBJ1-4; 9 positions match TRBD1. The CDR3 is 15 amino acids. V lost 4 bases and J lost 8; bases outside the gene matches: 9. Germline V gene lookup returns CDR1 SGHTS and CDR2 YDEGEE. The CDR3 loop is CASSPTGGGGEKLFF. In nucleotides, the CDR3 is TGTGCCAGCAGCCCAACAGGGGGCGGAGGAGAAAAACTGTTTTTT.

J is TRBJ2-7 and V is TRBV14; the D is unclear. The V end lost 4 bases, the J end lost 3 bases, and 16 bases lay between the germline ends. The CDR3 is made up of 15 amino acids. Germline values: CDR1 SGHDN, CDR2 FVKESK. CDR3 sequence reads: CASSPGRSWIYEQYF. The CDR3, as DNA: TGTGCCAGCAGCCCTGGACGGTCATGGATCTACGAGCAGTACTTC.